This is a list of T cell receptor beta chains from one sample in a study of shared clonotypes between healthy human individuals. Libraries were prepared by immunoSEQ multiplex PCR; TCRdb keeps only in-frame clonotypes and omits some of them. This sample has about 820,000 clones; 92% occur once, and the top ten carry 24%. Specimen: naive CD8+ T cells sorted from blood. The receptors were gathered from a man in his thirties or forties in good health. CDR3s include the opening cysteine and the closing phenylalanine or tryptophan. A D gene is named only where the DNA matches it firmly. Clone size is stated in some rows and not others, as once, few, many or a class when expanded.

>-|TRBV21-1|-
CASSKGGRGPNTEAFF
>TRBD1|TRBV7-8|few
CASSLGAGTDEKLFF
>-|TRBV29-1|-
CSVELGSAFF
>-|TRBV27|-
CASRNTEGVAYEQYF
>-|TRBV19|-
CASSPGRGAYEQYF
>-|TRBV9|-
CASSPENAASGETQYF
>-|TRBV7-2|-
CASSLGVGSIGSYEQYF
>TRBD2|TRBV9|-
CASVPGLATDTQYF
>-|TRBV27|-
CASSFGQGKGEQYF
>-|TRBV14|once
CASSQDLGTFGWFF
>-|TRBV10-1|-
CASSASVPGGEQFF
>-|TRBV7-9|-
CASSPRVLVDNEQFF
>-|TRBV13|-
CASSLGMSSYEQYF
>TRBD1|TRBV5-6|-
CASSLPGGGYTF
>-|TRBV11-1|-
CASSLVGGENTEAFF
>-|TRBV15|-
CATSRISYEQYF
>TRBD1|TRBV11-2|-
CATSGQNYEQYF
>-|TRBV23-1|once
CASSQTGSRPGLVNQPQHF
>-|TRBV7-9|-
CASSLVGGRSSYNEQFF
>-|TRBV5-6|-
CASSDDPGGHSEAFF
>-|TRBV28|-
CATRGLLFETQYF
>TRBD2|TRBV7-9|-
CASSFNAGDYEQYF
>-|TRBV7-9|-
CASSPPSQETQYF
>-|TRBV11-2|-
CASSSRDTVPYEQYF
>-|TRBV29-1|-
CSVGVAEWGETQYF
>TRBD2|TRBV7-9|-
CASSLGGVMRERTGELFF
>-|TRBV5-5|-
CASSLTPGPTEAFF
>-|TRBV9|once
CASSERDGIVGYGYTF
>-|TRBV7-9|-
CASRTQVAKLPHEQFF
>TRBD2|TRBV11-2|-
CASSPTSGLYNEQFF
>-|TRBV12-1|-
CASSFGSSGRCFDTQYF
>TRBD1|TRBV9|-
CASSPYTTGAPYEQYF
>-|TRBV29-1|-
CSVEGSNQETQYF
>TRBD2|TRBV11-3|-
CASSLDSSGGRDEQFF
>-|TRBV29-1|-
CSVLSREGYTF
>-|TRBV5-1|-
CASSSSSSRTDTQYF
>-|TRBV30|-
CAWIEPSYNEQFF
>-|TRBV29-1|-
CSVTTGGIVAGGPTTPDTQYF
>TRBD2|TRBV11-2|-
CASSSGTSGRALGTDTQYF
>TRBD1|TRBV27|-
CASSLPGTGDEKLFF
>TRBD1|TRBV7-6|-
CASSIGTGFSDEQFF
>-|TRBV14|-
CASSHLTGAYEQYF
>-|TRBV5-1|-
CASSLEDSGNTIYF
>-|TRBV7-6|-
CASSGSAYEQYF
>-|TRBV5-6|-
CASSLFSEYNQPQHF